This T cell receptor (beta chain) appears in the sequencing data of a study of response to subunit inactivated influenza vaccine. As concerns this clonotype: What it binds is not known.

In TCRdb, the RT-PCR reads were re-called with MiXCR into one record per CDR3 protein. This sample has approximately 500,000 distinct CDR3 sequences, with 20% to 25% found just once. Overall study findings and caveats: The authors suggested that few new T cells are recruited per seasonal influenza vaccination.

The CDR3 is made up of 15 amino acids. Germline V lookup: CDR1 SGHTA, CDR2 FQGNSA. Trimming removed 5 bases from V and 4 bases from J; junction bases left unmatched: 8. This sample was also put to use in a study of T cells expressing NK-cell markers. That publication notes: 5'RACE template switching with UMIs generated TCR beta cDNA. Repertoire data for TCR beta were derived from sorted T cells (CD3+CD56+NKG2C+, CD3+CD56+NKG2C- and CD3+CD56-NKG2C+).

The V call is TRBV7-2, the J call TRBJ1-5; TRBD1 matches at 7 bases. The TCR originated in a man aged 50-59 years who received an inactivated influenza vaccine. Sample: CD4+ T cells sorted from PBMCs, taken 12 days after vaccination. The CDR3 DNA follows: TGTGCCAGCAGCAACCAACAGGGGAGAAATCAGCCCCAGCATTTT. Residues: CASSNQQGRNQPQHF.